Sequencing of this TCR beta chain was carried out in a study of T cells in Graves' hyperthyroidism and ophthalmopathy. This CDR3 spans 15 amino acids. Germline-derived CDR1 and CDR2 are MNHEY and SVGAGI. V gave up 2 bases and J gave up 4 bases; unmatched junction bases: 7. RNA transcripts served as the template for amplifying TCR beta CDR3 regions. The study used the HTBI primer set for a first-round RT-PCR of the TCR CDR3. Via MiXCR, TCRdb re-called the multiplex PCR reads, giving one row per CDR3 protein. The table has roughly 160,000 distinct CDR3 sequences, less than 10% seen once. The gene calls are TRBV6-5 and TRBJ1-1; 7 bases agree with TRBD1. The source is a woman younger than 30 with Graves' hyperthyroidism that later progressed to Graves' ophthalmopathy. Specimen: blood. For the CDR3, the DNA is TGTGCCAGCAGTTACGGAGGGGGCCTGGGCACTGAAGCTTTCTTT. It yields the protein CASSYGGGLGTEAFF.